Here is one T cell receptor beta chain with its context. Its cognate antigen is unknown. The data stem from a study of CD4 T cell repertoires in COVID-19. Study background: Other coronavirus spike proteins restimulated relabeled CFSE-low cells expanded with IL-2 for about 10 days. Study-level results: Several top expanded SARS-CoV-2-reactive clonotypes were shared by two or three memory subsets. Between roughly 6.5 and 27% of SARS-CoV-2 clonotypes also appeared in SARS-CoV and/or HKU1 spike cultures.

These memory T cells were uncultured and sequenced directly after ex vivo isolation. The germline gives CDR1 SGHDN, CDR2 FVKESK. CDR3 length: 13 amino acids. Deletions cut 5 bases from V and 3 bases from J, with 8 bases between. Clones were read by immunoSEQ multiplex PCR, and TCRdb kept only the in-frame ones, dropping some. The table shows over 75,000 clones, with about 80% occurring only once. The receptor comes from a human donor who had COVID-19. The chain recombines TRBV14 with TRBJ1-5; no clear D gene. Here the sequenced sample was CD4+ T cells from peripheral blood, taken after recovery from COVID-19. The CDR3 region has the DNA TGTGCCAGCAGCGCGGGCCCCAATCAGCCCCAGCATTTT. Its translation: CASSAGPNQPQHF.